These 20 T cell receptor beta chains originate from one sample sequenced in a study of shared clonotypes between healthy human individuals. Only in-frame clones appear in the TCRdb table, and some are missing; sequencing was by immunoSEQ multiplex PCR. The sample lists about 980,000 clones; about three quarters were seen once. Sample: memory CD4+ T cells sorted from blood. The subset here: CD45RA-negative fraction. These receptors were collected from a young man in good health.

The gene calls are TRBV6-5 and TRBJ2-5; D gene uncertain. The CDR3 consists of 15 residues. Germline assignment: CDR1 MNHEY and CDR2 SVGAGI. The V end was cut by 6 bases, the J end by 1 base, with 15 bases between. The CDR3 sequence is CASSLLNAVQETQYF. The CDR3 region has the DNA TGTGCCAGCAGCCTCCTTAACGCCGTCCAAGAGACCCAGTACTTC.

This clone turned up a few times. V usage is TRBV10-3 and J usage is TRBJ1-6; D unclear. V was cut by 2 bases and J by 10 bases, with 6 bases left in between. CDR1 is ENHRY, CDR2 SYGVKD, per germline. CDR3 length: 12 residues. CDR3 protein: CAISEPGSPLHF. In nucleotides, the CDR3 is TGTGCCATCAGTGAGCCAGGATCACCCCTCCACTTT.

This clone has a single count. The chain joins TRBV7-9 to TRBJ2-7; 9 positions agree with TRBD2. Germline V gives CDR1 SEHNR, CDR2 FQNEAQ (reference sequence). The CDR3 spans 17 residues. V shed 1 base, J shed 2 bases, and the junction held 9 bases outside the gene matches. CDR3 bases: TGTGCCAGCAGCTTAGGGACTAGCGCCACGGAGACCTACGAGCAGTACTTC. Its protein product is CASSLGTSATETYEQYF.

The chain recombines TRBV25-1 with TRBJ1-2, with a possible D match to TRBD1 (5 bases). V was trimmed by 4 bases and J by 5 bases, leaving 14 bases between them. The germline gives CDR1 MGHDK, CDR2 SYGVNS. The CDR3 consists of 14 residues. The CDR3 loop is CASSGNVWGYGYTF. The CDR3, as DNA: TGTGCCAGCAGTGGTAACGTTTGGGGGTATGGCTACACCTTC.

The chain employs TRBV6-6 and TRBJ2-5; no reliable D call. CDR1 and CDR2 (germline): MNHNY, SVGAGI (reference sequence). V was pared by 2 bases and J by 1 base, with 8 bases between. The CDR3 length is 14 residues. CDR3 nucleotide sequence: TGTGCCAGCAGTTACGGACCAGCCCAAGAGACCCAGTACTTC. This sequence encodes CASSYGPAQETQYF.

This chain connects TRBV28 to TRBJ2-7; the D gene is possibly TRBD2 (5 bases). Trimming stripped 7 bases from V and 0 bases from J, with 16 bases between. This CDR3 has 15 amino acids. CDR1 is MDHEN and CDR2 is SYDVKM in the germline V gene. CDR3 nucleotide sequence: TGTGCCAGCACTTCCCTGGGAGCCATCTCCTACGAGCAGTACTTC. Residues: CASTSLGAISYEQYF.

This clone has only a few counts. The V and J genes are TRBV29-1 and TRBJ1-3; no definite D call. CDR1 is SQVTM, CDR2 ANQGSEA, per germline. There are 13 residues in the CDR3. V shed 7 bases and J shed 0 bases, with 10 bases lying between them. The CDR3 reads CSARLFSGNTIYF. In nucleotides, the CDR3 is TGCAGCGCAAGACTATTCTCTGGAAACACCATATATTTT.

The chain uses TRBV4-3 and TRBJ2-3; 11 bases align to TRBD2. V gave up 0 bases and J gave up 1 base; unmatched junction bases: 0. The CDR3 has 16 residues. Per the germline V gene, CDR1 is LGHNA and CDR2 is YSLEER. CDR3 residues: CASSQETSGGTDTQYF. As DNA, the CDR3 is TGCGCCAGCAGCCAAGAGACTAGCGGGGGCACAGATACGCAGTATTTT.

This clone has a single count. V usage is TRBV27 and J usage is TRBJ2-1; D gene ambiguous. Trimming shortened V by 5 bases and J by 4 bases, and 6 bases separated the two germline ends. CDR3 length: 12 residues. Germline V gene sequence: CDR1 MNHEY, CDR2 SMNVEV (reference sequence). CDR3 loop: CASSMGYNEQFF. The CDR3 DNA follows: TGTGCCAGCAGTATGGGTTACAATGAGCAGTTCTTC.

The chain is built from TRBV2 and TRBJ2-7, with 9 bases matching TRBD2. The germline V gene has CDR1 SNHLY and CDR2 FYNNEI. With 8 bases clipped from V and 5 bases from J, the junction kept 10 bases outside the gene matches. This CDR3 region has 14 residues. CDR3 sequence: CASGGLAGLDEQYF. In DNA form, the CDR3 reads TGTGCCAGCGGGGGGCTAGCGGGACTCGACGAGCAGTACTTC.

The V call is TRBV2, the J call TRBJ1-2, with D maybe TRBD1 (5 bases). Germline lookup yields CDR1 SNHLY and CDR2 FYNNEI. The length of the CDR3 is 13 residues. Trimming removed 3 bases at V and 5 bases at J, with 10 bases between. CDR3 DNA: TGTGCCAGCAGTGAGACAGAAAGGTATGGCTACACCTTC. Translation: CASSETERYGYTF.

This CDR3 is CASSFLGNGYGYTF. The DNA of the CDR3 is TGTGCCAGCAGCTTTCTCGGTAACGGATACGGCTACACCTTC. This sequence joins TRBV7-2 and TRBJ1-2; the D is unclear. V lost 3 bases and J lost 8, with 16 bases in between. CDR1 is SGHTA, CDR2 FQGNSA, per germline. The CDR3 spans 14 residues.

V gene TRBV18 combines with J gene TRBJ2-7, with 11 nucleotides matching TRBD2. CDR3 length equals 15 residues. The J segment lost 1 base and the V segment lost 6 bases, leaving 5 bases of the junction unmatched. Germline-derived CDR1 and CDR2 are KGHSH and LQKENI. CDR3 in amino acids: CASSPSGGPSYEQYF. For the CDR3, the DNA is TGTGCCAGCTCCCCTAGCGGGGGGCCTTCCTACGAGCAGTACTTC.

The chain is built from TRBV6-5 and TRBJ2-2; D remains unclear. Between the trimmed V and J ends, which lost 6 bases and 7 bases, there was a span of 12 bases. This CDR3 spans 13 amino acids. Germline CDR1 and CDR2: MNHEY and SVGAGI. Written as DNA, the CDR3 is TGTGCCAGCAGCCAGCGCGGTGTCGGGGAGCTGTTTTTT. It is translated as CASSQRGVGELFF.

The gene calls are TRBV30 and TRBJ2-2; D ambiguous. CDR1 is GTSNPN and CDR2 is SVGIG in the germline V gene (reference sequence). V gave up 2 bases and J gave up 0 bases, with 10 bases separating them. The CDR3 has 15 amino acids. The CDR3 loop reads CAWSIRPSNTGELFF. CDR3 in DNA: TGTGCCTGGAGTATACGGCCTTCGAACACCGGGGAGCTGTTTTTT.

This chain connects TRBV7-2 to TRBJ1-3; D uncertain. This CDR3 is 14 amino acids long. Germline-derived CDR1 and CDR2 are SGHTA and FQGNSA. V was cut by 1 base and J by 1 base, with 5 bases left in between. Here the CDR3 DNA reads TGTGCCAGCAGCTTAGAAGGGTCTGGAAACACCATATATTTT. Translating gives CASSLEGSGNTIYF.

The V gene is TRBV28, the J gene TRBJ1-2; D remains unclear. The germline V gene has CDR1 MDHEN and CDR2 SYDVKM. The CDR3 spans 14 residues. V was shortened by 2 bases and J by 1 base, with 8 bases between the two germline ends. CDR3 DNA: TGTGCCAGCAGTTTAGGCTCGTTTAACTATGGCTACACCTTC. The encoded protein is CASSLGSFNYGYTF.

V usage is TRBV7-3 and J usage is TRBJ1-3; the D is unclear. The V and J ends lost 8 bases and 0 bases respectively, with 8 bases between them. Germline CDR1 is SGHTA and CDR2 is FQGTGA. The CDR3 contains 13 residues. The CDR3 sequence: CASGADSGNTIYF. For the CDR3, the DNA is TGTGCCAGCGGCGCTGACTCTGGAAACACCATATATTTT.

CDR3: CASGLRLAGAGYEQYF. CDR3 bases: TGTGCCAGCGGACTTCGACTAGCGGGGGCAGGTTACGAGCAGTACTTC. The genes are TRBV27 and TRBJ2-7; 12 bases are a match to TRBD2. Germline V gene sequence: CDR1 MNHEY, CDR2 SMNVEV (reference sequence). The V segment lost 8 bases and the J segment 4 bases; nucleotides outside the gene matches: 12. The CDR3 consists of 16 residues.

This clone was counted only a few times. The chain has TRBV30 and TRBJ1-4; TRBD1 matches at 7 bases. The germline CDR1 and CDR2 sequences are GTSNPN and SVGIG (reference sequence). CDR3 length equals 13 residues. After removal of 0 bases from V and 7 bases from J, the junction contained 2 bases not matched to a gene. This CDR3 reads CAWSVDRAEKLFF. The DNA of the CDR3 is TGTGCCTGGAGTGTAGACAGGGCTGAAAAACTGTTTTTT.